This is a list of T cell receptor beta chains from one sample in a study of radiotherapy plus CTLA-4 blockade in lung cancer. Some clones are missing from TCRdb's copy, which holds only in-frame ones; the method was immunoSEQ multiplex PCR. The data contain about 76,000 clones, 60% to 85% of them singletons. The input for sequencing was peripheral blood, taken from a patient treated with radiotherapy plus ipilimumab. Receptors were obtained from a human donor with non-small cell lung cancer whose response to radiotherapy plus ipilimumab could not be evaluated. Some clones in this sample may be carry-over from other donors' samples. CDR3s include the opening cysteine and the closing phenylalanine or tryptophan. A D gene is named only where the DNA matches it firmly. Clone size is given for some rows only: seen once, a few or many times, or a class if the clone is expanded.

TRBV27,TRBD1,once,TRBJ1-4,CASSYRGEKLFF,TGTGCCAGCAGCTACAGGGGTGAAAAACTGTTTTTT
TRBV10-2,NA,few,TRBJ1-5,CASSSSDRYNQPQHF,TGCGCCAGCAGTTCCTCCGACAGGTACAATCAGCCCCAGCATTTT
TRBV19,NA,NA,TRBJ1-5,CASSTQGSSNQPQHF,TGTGCCAGTAGTACACAGGGATCCAGCAATCAGCCCCAGCATTTT
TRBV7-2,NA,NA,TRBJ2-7,CASSLFLVGSDEQYF,TGTGCCAGCAGCTTGTTTCTGGTTGGCAGTGACGAGCAGTACTTC
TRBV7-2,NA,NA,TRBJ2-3,CASSHRGTDTQYF,TGTGCCAGCAGCCACCGCGGCACAGATACGCAGTATTTT
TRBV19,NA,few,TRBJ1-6,CASSTGRFLSYNSPLHF,TGTGCCAGTAGTACAGGGCGGTTCCTCTCCTATAATTCACCCCTCCACTTT
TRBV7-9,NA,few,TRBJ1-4,CASSLVAGQREKLFF,TGTGCCAGCAGCTTAGTCGCCGGACAGCGTGAAAAACTGTTTTTT
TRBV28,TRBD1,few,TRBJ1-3,CASSWTGGPGNTIYF,TGTGCCAGCAGCTGGACAGGGGGCCCTGGAAACACCATATATTTT
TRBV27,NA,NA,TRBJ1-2,CASSSWGGAFYGYTF,TGTGCCAGCAGTTCCTGGGGAGGAGCTTTCTATGGCTACACCTTC
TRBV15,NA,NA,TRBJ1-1,CATSAQGIGKTEAFF,TGTGCCACCAGCGCACAGGGAATTGGGAAGACTGAAGCTTTCTTT
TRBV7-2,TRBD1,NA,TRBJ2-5,CASSLPRQGAGETQYF,TGTGCCAGCAGCTTACCCCGACAGGGGGCAGGGGAGACCCAGTACTTC
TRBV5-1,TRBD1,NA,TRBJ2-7,CASSPGTGAGYEQYF,TGCGCCAGCAGCCCGGGGACAGGAGCCGGCTACGAGCAGTACTTC
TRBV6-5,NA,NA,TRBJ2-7,CASSYGHRTYEQYF,TGTGCCAGCAGTTATGGGCACCGGACCTACGAGCAGTACTTC
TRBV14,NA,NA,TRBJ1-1,CASINRRNTEAFF,TGTGCCAGCATAAATAGGAGGAACACTGAAGCTTTCTTT
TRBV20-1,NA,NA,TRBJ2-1,CSASPRGEQFF,TGCAGTGCTAGTCCCAGGGGTGAGCAGTTCTTC
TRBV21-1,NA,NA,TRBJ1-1,CASSKGRAYTEAFF,TGTGCCAGCAGCAAAGGCAGGGCGTACACTGAAGCTTTCTTT
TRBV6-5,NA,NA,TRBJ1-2,CASRPPGRPNYGYTF,TGTGCCAGCAGACCCCCCGGCAGGCCTAACTATGGCTACACCTTC
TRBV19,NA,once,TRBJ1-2,CASSIILTGDNYGYTF,TGTGCCAGTAGTATTATACTGACAGGTGATAACTATGGCTACACCTTC
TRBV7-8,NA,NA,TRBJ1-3,CASSPFGRGTGNTIYF,TGTGCCAGCAGCCCCTTTGGGAGGGGGACTGGAAACACCATATATTTT
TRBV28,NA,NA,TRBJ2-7,CASSLSQGRRPYGQYF,TGTGCCAGCAGTTTATCCCAAGGCAGGAGGCCCTACGGGCAGTACTTC
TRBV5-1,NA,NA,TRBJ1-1,CASSLGGQSNTEAFF,TGCGCCAGCAGCTTGGGAGGGCAGTCGAACACTGAAGCTTTCTTT
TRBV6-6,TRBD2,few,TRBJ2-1,CASSTGTSGLDEQFF,TGTGCCAGCAGTACGGGGACTAGCGGGCTCGATGAGCAGTTCTTC
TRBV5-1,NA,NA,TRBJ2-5,CASSLLAGLQETQYF,TGCGCCAGCAGCTTATTGGCGGGGTTACAAGAGACCCAGTACTTC
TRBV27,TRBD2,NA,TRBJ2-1,CASRFVAGGTSSSYNEQFF,TGTGCCAGCAGGTTCGTAGCGGGGGGAACCTCTAGCTCCTACAATGAGCAGTTCTTC
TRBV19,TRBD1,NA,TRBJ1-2,CASSLSDRGGYGYTF,TGTGCCAGTAGTTTATCCGACAGGGGAGGCTATGGCTACACCTTC
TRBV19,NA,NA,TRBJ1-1,CASSITGVEAFF,TGTGCCAGTAGTATAACCGGGGTTGAGGCTTTCTTT
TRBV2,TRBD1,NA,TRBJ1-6,CACDRDRGLIQNSPLHF,TGTGCCTGCGACCGGGACAGGGGACTTATACAGAATTCACCCCTCCACTTT
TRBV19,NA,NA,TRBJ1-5,CASSTQSNQPQHF,TGTGCCAGTAGCACACAGAGCAATCAGCCCCAGCATTTT